The clone carrying this T cell receptor beta chain has a single count. Its antigen is not known. Vbeta (60) and Jbeta (13) primers were used in the PCR. Produced via immunoSEQ multiplex PCR; TCRdb's table is partial and in-frame only. This sample has roughly 100,000 clones, with roughly 79% found just once. The V and J ends lost 3 bases and 4 bases, in that order; junction bases with no gene match: 10. This CDR3 region has 16 residues. CDR1 and CDR2 from the germline V gene are LNHDA and SQIVND (reference sequence). This sample was included in a study of cytomegalovirus exposure and HLA in healthy donors. Study background: Of the donors genotyped, 398 in all, 80% to 85% fell in the Caucasian-associated ancestry cluster.

Study-wide results and caveats: Immune exposure data for these donors was limited to CMV serostatus. Presence/absence analysis assumed near-uniform sequencing depth across donors.

Sequenced input: PBMCs. This chain uses TRBV19 with TRBJ2-3; 7 bases agree with TRBD2. This receptor was taken from a male donor in good health and CMV-seronegative. The CDR3, as DNA: TGTGCCAGTAGTATTCTTGGCGGGAGAGGTGCAGATACGCAGTATTTT. Its translation is CASSILGGRGADTQYF.